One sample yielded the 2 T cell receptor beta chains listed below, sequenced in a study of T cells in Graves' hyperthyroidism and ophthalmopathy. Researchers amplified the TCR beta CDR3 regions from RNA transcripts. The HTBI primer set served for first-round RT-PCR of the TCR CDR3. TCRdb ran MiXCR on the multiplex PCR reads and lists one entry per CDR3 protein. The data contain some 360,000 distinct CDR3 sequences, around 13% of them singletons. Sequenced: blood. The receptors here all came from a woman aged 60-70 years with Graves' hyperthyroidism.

The CDR3 region is CASMRTDTGELFF. CDR3 DNA: TGTGCCAGCATGAGGACAGACACCGGGGAGCTGTTTTTT. The rearrangement uses TRBV2 and TRBJ2-2, with a tentative D call TRBD1 (6 bases). The CDR3 is 13 residues long. Germline V gene sequence: CDR1 SNHLY, CDR2 FYNNEI. V was trimmed by 7 bases and J by 3 bases, leaving 9 bases between them. Full variable domain (outside the CDR3, taken from reference TRBV2 and TRBJ2-2): EPEVTQTPSHQVTQMGQEVILRCVPISNHLYFYWYRQILGQKVEFLVSFYNNEISEKSEIFDDQFSVERPDGSNFTLKIRSTKLEDSAMYFCASMRTDTGELFFGEGSRLTVL.

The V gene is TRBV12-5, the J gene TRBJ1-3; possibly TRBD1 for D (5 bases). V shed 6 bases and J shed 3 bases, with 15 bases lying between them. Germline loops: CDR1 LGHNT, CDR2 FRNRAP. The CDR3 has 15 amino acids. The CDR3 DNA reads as TGTGCTAGTGGCTCGCCGGGGGGATTTGGAAACACCATATATTTT. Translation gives CASGSPGGFGNTIYF.